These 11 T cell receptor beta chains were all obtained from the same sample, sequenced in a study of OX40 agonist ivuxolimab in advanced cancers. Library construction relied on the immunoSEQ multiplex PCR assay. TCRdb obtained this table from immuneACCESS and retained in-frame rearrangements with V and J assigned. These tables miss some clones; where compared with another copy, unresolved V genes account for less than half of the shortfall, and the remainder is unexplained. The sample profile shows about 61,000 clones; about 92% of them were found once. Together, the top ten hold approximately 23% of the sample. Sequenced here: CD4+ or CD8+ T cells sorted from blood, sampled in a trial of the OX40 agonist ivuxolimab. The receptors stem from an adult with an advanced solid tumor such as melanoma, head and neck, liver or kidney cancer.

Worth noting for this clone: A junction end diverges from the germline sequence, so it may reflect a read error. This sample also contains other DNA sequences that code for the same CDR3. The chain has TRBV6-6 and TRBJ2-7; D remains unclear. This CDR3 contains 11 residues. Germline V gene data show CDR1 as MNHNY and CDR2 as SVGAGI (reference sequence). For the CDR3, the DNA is TGTGCCAGCAGTGACTCTTACGAGCAGTACTTC. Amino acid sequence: CASSDSYEQYF.

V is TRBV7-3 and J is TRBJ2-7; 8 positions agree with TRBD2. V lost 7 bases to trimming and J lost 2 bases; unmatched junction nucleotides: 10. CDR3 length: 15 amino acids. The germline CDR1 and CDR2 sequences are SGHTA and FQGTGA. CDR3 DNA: TGTGCCAGCACCCCACCGGGGGGGGAAACCTACGAGCAGTACGTC. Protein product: CASTPPGGETYEQYV.

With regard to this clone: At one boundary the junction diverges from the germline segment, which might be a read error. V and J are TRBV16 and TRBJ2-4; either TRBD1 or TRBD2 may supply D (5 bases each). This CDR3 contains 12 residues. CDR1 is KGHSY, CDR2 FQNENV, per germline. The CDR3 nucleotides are TGTGCCAGCAGCCAATGGCAGGGCGGGCTGGCCTTC. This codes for CASSQWQGGLAF.

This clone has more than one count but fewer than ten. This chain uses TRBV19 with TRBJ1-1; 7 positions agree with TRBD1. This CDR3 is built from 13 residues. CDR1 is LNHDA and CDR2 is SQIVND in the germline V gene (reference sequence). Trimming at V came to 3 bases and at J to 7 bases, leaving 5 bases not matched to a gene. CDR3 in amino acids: CASSMFRGDEAFF. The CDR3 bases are TGTGCCAGTAGTATGTTCAGGGGGGATGAAGCTTTCTTT.

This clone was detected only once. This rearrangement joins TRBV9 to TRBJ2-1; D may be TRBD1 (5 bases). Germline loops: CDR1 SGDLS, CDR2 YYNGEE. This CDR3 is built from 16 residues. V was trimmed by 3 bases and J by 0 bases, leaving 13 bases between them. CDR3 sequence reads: CASSGLTESSYNEQFF. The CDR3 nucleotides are TGTGCCAGCAGCGGACTGACAGAGAGCTCCTACAATGAGCAGTTCTTC.

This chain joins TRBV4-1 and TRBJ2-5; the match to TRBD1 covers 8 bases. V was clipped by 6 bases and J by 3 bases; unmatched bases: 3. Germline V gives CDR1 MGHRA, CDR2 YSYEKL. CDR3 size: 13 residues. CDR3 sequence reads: CASSSDREETQYF. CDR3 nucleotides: TGCGCCAGCAGTTCGGACAGGGAAGAGACCCAGTACTTC.

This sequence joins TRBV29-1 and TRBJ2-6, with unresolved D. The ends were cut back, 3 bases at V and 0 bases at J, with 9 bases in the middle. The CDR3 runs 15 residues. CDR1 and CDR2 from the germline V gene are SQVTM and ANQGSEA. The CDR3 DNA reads TGCAGCGTTGACCCGACGGACTCTGGGGCCAACGTCCTGACTTTC. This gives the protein CSVDPTDSGANVLTF.

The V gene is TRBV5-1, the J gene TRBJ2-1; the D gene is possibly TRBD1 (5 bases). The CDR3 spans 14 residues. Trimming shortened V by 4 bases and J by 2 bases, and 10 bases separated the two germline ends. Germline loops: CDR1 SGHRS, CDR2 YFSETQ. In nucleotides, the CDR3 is TGCGCCAGCAGCCGACAGATAACCTACAATGAGCAGTTCTTC. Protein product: CASSRQITYNEQFF.

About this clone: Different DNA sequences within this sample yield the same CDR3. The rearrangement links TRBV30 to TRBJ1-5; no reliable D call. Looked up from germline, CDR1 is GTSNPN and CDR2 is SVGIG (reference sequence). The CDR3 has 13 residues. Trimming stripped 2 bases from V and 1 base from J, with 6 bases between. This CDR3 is CAWSLDSNQPQHF. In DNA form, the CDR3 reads TGTGCCTGGAGTCTTGACAGCAATCAGCCCCAGCATTTT.

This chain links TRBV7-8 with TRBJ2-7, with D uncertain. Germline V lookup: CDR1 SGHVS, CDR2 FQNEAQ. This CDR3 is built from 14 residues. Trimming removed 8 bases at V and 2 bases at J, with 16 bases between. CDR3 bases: TGTGCCAGCTCCGTTGGCCAAGGAACCTACGAGCAGTACTTC. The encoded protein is CASSVGQGTYEQYF.

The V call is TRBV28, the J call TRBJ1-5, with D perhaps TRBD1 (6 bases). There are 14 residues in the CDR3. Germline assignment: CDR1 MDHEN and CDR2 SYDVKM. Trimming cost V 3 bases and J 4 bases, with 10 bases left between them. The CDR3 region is CASSFWGANQPQHF. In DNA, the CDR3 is TGTGCCAGCAGTTTTTGGGGGGCTAATCAGCCCCAGCATTTT.